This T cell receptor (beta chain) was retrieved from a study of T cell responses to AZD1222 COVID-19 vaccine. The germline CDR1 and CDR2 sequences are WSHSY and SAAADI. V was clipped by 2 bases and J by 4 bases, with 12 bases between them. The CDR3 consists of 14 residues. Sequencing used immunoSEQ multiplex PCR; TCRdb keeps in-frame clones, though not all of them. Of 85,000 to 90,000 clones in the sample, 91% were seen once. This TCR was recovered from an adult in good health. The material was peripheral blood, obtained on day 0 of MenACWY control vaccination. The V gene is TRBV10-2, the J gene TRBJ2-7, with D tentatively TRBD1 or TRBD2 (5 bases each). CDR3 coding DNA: TGCGCCAGCAGTGAGGCCAGGGACGTATACGAGCAGTACTTC. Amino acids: CASSEARDVYEQYF.